The rows below give T cell receptor beta chains drawn from one sample of a study of CD8+ T cells in alopecia areata. Libraries were prepared by immunoSEQ multiplex PCR; TCRdb keeps only in-frame clonotypes and omits some of them. The table has a few hundred thousand clones, roughly 44% seen once. The specimen comprised CD4+ T cells sorted from blood, sampled at roughly week 38, from a patient treated with tofacitinib. These TCRs come from a human donor with alopecia areata. CDR3s include the opening cysteine and the closing phenylalanine or tryptophan. The D gene is left open where the match is weak. Not all rows give a size; the values are once, few, many and, for expanded clones, a class.

cdr3_length clone_size d_call j_call v_call cdr3_nt cdr3_aa
16 few NA TRBJ2-3 TRBV4-2 TGTGCCAGCAGCCAGGTACAGGGATCTAGCACAGATACGCAGTATTTT CASSQVQGSSTDTQYF
16 few TRBD2 TRBJ2-5 TRBV7-2 TGTGCCAGCAGCTTCCTAGCGGGAGCTCGGCAAGAGACCCAGTACTTC CASSFLAGARQETQYF
15 NA TRBD1 TRBJ2-7 TRBV27 TGTGCCAGCAGTCGATACCGGGACAGCAATTACGAGCAGTACTTC CASSRYRDSNYEQYF
15 few NA TRBJ1-1 TRBV6-5 TGTGCCAGCAGTTACACGGACAAGATGAACACTGAAGCTTTCTTT CASSYTDKMNTEAFF
16 few NA TRBJ1-2 TRBV7-2 TGTGCCAGCAGCTTAGCGTGGACCCCACGAAGATATGGCTACACCTTC CASSLAWTPRRYGYTF
14 few NA TRBJ2-1 TRBV30 TGTGCCGTATTCGGGGCGGCTTCCTACAATGAGCAGTTCTTC CAVFGAASYNEQFF
15 NA NA TRBJ2-3 TRBV29-1 TGCAGCGTTGAACCCCAGGAACCACGCACAGATACGCAGTATTTT CSVEPQEPRTDTQYF
13 NA NA TRBJ1-2 TRBV29-1 TGCAGCGCCGGAGGTGGTTCTTCCTATGGCTACACCTTC CSAGGGSSYGYTF
16 NA NA TRBJ2-1 TRBV5-1 TGCGCCAGCAGCTCGGGACTACAGGGTATATACAATGAGCAGTTCTTC CASSSGLQGIYNEQFF
15 NA TRBD1 TRBJ1-1 TRBV2 TGTGCCAGCAGTGGACCAGGGGGCGCACGGACTGAAGCTTTCTTT CASSGPGGARTEAFF
13 NA TRBD2 TRBJ2-7 TRBV30 TGTGCCTGGAGCGGACTAGCGGATTACGAGCAGTACTTC CAWSGLADYEQYF
15 few TRBD2 TRBJ2-1 TRBV7-2 TGTGCCAGCAGCTTAATGTCAGCGGGAGTCGGTGAGCAGTTCTTC CASSLMSAGVGEQFF
13 NA NA TRBJ2-3 TRBV9 TGTGCCAGCAGCGTAGCGGATGGGAATACGCAGTATTTT CASSVADGNTQYF
14 NA NA TRBJ2-3 TRBV7-2 TGTGCCAGCAGCTTAGGCAGGGCGGCAGATACGCAGTATTTT CASSLGRAADTQYF
15 many NA TRBJ1-2 TRBV7-2 TGTGCCAGCAGCTTGGCAGGGAACTATAACTATGGCTACACCTTC CASSLAGNYNYGYTF
13 NA NA TRBJ2-3 TRBV5-1 TGCGCCAGCAGCTTGACAGTCACAGATACGCAGTATTTT CASSLTVTDTQYF
15 NA NA TRBJ1-2 TRBV28 TGTGCCAGCAGTCTCCCAGGGGAAGAGGTCTATGGCTACACCTTC CASSLPGEEVYGYTF
14 few NA TRBJ2-7 TRBV5-5 TGTGCCAGCAAAGTAGCGGTGGGATTCTACGAGCAGTACTTC CASKVAVGFYEQYF
13 few NA TRBJ2-3 TRBV6-6 TGTGCCAGCCTCCGGGACAACACAGATACGCAGTATTTT CASLRDNTDTQYF
13 NA NA TRBJ1-2 TRBV7-2 TGTGCCAGCAGCTTGGGACAAAACTATGGCTACACCTTC CASSLGQNYGYTF
15 NA NA TRBJ1-2 TRBV4-1 TGCGCCAGCAGCCGTTCGTGGGGGAAGGTCTATGGCTACACCTTC CASSRSWGKVYGYTF
15 NA NA TRBJ2-3 TRBV5-6 TGTGCCAGCAGCTTTAGCGCAAAGGACACAGATACGCAGTATTTT CASSFSAKDTDTQYF
14 few NA TRBJ2-3 TRBV29-1 TGCAGCGTTGAGTGGGGCAGGATCCCAGATACGCAGTATTTT CSVEWGRIPDTQYF
13 NA NA TRBJ1-1 TRBV29-1 TGCAGCGTGACCCGGGGGGGGAACACTGAAGCTTTCTTT CSVTRGGNTEAFF
15 NA NA TRBJ2-7 TRBV5-1 TGCGCCAGCAGCTTTTTAGCAGGGGCCTCCTACGAGCAGTACTTC CASSFLAGASYEQYF
15 NA NA TRBJ1-3 TRBV6-5 TGTGCCTGCTCGTCTTCCCGGGGCTCTGGAAACACCATATATTTT CACSSSRGSGNTIYF
13 few NA TRBJ2-7 TRBV14 TGTGCCAGCAGCCAATCTATGTACTACGAGCAGTACTTC CASSQSMYYEQYF
15 NA TRBD1 TRBJ1-2 TRBV4-1 TGCGCCAGCAGCCAAGATGACAGGGGCAACTATGGCTACACCTTC CASSQDDRGNYGYTF
15 few NA TRBJ2-4 TRBV5-4 TGTGCCAGCACCCGTTCTGGGGAAGCCAAAAACATTCAGTACTTC CASTRSGEAKNIQYF
11 few NA TRBJ1-3 TRBV6-5 TGTGCCAGCAGTTGGGGAAACACCATATATTTT CASSWGNTIYF
17 NA TRBD2 TRBJ2-3 TRBV7-9 TGTGCCAGCAGCCCAGGAAACGCGGGAGGGGGCACAGATACGCAGTATTTT CASSPGNAGGGTDTQYF
15 NA NA TRBJ2-5 TRBV2 TGTGCCAGCAGTGAAAGACAAAGCTTTTCGGGGGACCAGTACTTC CASSERQSFSGDQYF
15 NA TRBD1 TRBJ1-5 TRBV6-1 TGTGCCAGCAGTGACCGAGACAGGGGGGTTCAGCCCCAGCATTTT CASSDRDRGVQPQHF
13 NA NA TRBJ1-4 TRBV29-1 TGCAGCGTTGGAAACAGTAAGAATGAAAAACTGTTTTTT CSVGNSKNEKLFF
12 NA NA TRBJ1-1 TRBV5-6 TGTGCCAGCTCCAGGGCGGGAACTGAAGCTTTCTTT CASSRAGTEAFF
13 NA NA TRBJ2-4 TRBV27 TGTGCCAGCAGCCCAATAGCCAAAAACATTCAGTACTTC CASSPIAKNIQYF
17 NA TRBD2 TRBJ2-3 TRBV18 TGTGCCAGCTCACCGGGACTAGCGGACCCATTCACAGATACGCAGTATTTT CASSPGLADPFTDTQYF
15 few TRBD1 TRBJ2-3 TRBV19 TGTGCCAGTAGTACCGGACAGGGTGTGGTTGATACGCAGTATTTT CASSTGQGVVDTQYF
10 NA NA TRBJ1-5 TRBV9 TGTGCCTGCCAGGGTGCGCCCCAGCATTTT CACQGAPQHF
16 NA TRBD1 TRBJ1-1 TRBV9 TGTGCCAGCAGCCGGGGACAGTCGGGACCGTACACTGAAGCTTTCTTT CASSRGQSGPYTEAFF
13 NA TRBD1 TRBJ2-5 TRBV10-3 TGTGCCAGCAGACAAACAGGGGGCGAGACCCAGTACTTC CASRQTGGETQYF
13 NA TRBD1 TRBJ2-7 TRBV29-1 TGCAGCGCGGGACAGGGGAATTCCTACGAGCAGTACTTC CSAGQGNSYEQYF
15 once TRBD1 TRBJ2-5 TRBV19 TGTGCCAGTAGTATTAGGGCCAGGGGGCCGGAGACCCAGTACTTC CASSIRARGPETQYF
15 NA NA TRBJ1-2 TRBV7-9 TGTGCCAGCAGCTTAAACCCCGTTGGAGGGGGTGGCTACACCTTC CASSLNPVGGGGYTF
13 NA NA TRBJ1-2 TRBV30 TGTGCCTGGAAGGCAGTTAGCGACCGTGGCTACACCTTC CAWKAVSDRGYTF
14 NA NA TRBJ2-7 TRBV27 TGTGCCAGCAGTTTAAGGCAGGGACTCGCCGAGCAGTACTTC CASSLRQGLAEQYF
15 NA TRBD1 TRBJ1-5 TRBV27 TGTGCCAGCAGACCCGACCGGGACAGGGGTCAGCCCCAGCATTTT CASRPDRDRGQPQHF
15 NA NA TRBJ2-7 TRBV6-6 TGTGCCAGCAGTTTTAAACCCTTCGCCTCCTACGAGCAGTACTTC CASSFKPFASYEQYF
13 NA NA TRBJ1-5 TRBV2 TGTGCCAGCAGTGATCTAAGGCATCAGCCCCAGCATTTT CASSDLRHQPQHF